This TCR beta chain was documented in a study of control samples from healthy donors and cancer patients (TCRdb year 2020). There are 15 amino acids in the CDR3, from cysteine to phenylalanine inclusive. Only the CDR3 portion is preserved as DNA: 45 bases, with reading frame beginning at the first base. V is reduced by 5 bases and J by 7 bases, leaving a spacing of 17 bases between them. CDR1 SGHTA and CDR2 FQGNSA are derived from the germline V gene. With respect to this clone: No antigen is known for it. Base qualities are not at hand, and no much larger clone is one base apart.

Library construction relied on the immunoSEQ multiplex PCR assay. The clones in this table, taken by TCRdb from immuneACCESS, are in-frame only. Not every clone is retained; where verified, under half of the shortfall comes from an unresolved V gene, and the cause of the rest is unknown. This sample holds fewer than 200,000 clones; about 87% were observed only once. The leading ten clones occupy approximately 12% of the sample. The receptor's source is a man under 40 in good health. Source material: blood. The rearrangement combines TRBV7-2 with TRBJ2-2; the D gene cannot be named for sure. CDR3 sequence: CASSALSIINGELFF. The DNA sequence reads TGTGCCAGCAGCGCTCTGTCTATTATTAACGGGGAGCTGTTTTTT. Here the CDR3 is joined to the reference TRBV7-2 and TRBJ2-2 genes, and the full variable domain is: GAGVSQSPSNKVTEKGKDVELRCDPISGHTALYWYRQSLGQGLEFLIYFQGNSAPDKSGLPSDRFSAERTGGSVSTLTIQRTQQEDSAVYLCASSALSIINGELFFGEGSRLTVL.